A single T cell receptor (beta chain) is shown here with its context. The record originates from a study of T cells after yellow fever vaccination. Conversion of TCR transcripts into cDNA relied on 5'RACE template switching, which added a universal primer site and UMIs. TCRdb reprocessed the 5' RACE reads via MiXCR and lists one record per CDR3 protein. The sample yields hundreds of thousands of distinct CDR3 sequences, approximately 4% seen once. The CDR3 spans 13 residues. The V end was cut by 1 base, the J end by 4 bases, with 5 bases between. Germline-derived CDR1 and CDR2 are SGHVS and FNYEAQ. The TCR comes from a man aged 18 to 29 who received the YFV17D yellow fever vaccine. V gene TRBV7-6 combines with J gene TRBJ1-3; D call uncertain. The sequenced sample was PBMCs, obtained 5 days after the yellow fever booster vaccination. The CDR3 loop reads CASSLELGNTIYF. In DNA, the CDR3 is TGTGCCAGCAGCTTAGAGCTGGGAAACACCATATATTTT.